The present T cell receptor beta chain was sequenced within a study of blood T cell repertoires in COVID-19. Methods used by the authors: Cell counts per sample came from amplifying reference gene primers. Only in-frame clones appear in the TCRdb table, and some are missing; sequencing was by immunoSEQ multiplex PCR. V and J calls and clone size come straight from that table; D and trimming were deduced from the DNA. The sample contains 390,000 or so clones, about 90% of which appear only once. CDR3 length: 13 residues. Per germline, CDR1 MDHEN and CDR2 SYDVKM. Deletions cut 7 bases from V and 9 bases from J, with 18 bases between.

V and J are TRBV28 and TRBJ1-2; weak D call: TRBD1 (6 bases). This clonotype originated in a young man with active or convalescent COVID-19. Material: peripheral blood. Here the CDR3 DNA reads TGTGCCAGCACTCCGTGGGGGCAGCATCGCTACACCTTC. This encodes CASTPWGQHRYTF.